This T cell receptor (beta chain) was sequenced in a study of cytomegalovirus exposure and HLA in healthy donors. The PCR employed 60 Vbeta primers together with 13 Jbeta primers. Generated by immunoSEQ multiplex PCR, the TCRdb table keeps only in-frame clones and is missing some. The sample lists fewer than 350,000 clones; about 90% were seen once. The CDR3 sequence is 12 residues long. The germline CDR1 and CDR2 sequences are PRHDT and FYEKMQ (reference sequence). Trimming left V 3 bases short and J 4 bases short, with 6 bases between. The chain recombines TRBV13 with TRBJ1-1; D perhaps matches TRBD1 (5 bases). What was sequenced was PBMCs. The sequence came from a young woman in good health and CMV-seronegative. The CDR3 sequence: CASSLQGTEAFF. CDR3 nucleotides: TGTGCCAGCAGCTTGCAGGGCACTGAAGCTTTCTTT.